Listed below are T cell receptor beta chains from one sample, sequenced in a study of blood T cell repertoires in COVID-19. Libraries were prepared by immunoSEQ multiplex PCR; TCRdb keeps only in-frame clonotypes and omits some of them. The data hold a few hundred thousand clones, with about 84% observed a single time. The specimen was peripheral blood. The source is a woman aged 45 to 65 with acute or convalescent COVID-19. CDR3s include the opening cysteine and the closing phenylalanine or tryptophan. A D gene is named only where the DNA matches it firmly. Clone size is not always given. Where it is, it says once, few, many or a class for expanded clones.

.,TRBV5-5,TRBD2,TRBJ2-7,TGTGCCAGCAGCTTGTCAAGTGGGGGAGGGTACGAGCAGTACTTC,CASSLSSGGGYEQYF
.,TRBV29-1,TRBD1,TRBJ1-5,TGCAGCGTTGTTTGGGGTACAGGGGTATTGGGGAATCAGCCCCAGCATTTT,CSVVWGTGVLGNQPQHF
.,TRBV6-2/TRBV6-3,.,TRBJ2-5,TGTGCCAGCAGTTACACGATTCTTGCGGGAAGCCTACTGGAGACCCAGTACTTC,CASSYTILAGSLLETQYF
.,TRBV11-3,TRBD1,TRBJ2-2,TGTGCCAGCAGCCCGGGACAGTCTAACACCGGGGAGCTGTTTTTT,CASSPGQSNTGELFF
.,TRBV28,TRBD1,TRBJ2-2,TGTGCCAGCAGTTATCCTTTGTCAATAGGGGGCCCTACGAACACCGGGGAGCTGTTTTTT,CASSYPLSIGGPTNTGELFF
few,TRBV6-5,TRBD1,TRBJ1-2,TGTGCCAGCAGTTATCAGGGGGAAGGCTACACCTTC,CASSYQGEGYTF
.,TRBV7-2,.,TRBJ1-4,TGTGCCAGCAGCTCCCAGGGTTCGGCGGATGAAAAACTGTTTTTT,CASSSQGSADEKLFF
once,TRBV2,TRBD2,TRBJ2-5,TGTGCCAGTAGGGGACCTAGCGGGCGGAGTGAGACCCAGTACTTC,CASRGPSGRSETQYF
.,TRBV5-1,TRBD2,TRBJ2-7,TGCGCCAGCAGCCCATCCCCCACCGGGACTAGCGGGAAAGGGCAGTACTTC,CASSPSPTGTSGKGQYF
.,TRBV11-2,.,TRBJ2-1,TGTGCCAGCAGCTTGGGACAAGGCTCCTACAATGAGCAGTTCTTC,CASSLGQGSYNEQFF
.,TRBV7-9,.,TRBJ1-1,TGTGCCAGCAGCCTAGACAGAAACACTGAAGCTTTCTTT,CASSLDRNTEAFF
.,TRBV7-9,TRBD2,TRBJ2-7,TGTGCCAGCAGCGGGACTAGCGGGATTAGCGAGCAGTACTTC,CASSGTSGISEQYF
.,TRBV9,TRBD1,TRBJ2-1,TGTGCCAGCAGCGCGAGACAGGGGGCGCCCAATGAGCAGTTCTTC,CASSARQGAPNEQFF
.,TRBV5-4,TRBD2,TRBJ2-2,TGTGCCAGCAGCCTAGGACTAGCGGGAGGGAAGGCCGGGGAGCTGTTTTTT,CASSLGLAGGKAGELFF
.,TRBV6-5,.,TRBJ1-2,TGTGCCAGCAGCGGGGGGGCTGGCTATGGCTACACCTTC,CASSGGAGYGYTF
.,TRBV3-1/TRBV3-2,.,TRBJ1-1,TGTGCCAGCAGCCAAGCCGGGAGGGACACTGAAGCTTTCTTT,CASSQAGRDTEAFF
.,TRBV6-2/TRBV6-3,TRBD2,TRBJ2-1,TGTGCCAGCAGTTATCCGGGACTAGCGGGGGCCTACAATGAGCAGTTCTTC,CASSYPGLAGAYNEQFF
.,TRBV30,.,TRBJ1-1,TGTGCCTGGAGTGAGGGGGGGGGCAGACACACTGAAGCTTTCTTT,CAWSEGGGRHTEAFF
.,TRBV2,TRBD2,TRBJ2-1,TGTGCCAGCAGTGGGTTAGCGGGAGTTAATGAGCAGTTCTTC,CASSGLAGVNEQFF
.,TRBV27,TRBD1,TRBJ2-1,TGTGCCAGCAGTGGGGACAGCTACAATGAGCAGTTCTTC,CASSGDSYNEQFF
once,TRBV19,.,TRBJ1-5,TGTGCCAGTAGTATTGAGTCTCGGGGTTATCAGCCCCAGCATTTT,CASSIESRGYQPQHF
.,TRBV5-1,TRBD1,TRBJ2-7,TGCGCCAGCAGCTTCGGACAGGGGCAGACCGAGCAGTACTTC,CASSFGQGQTEQYF
.,TRBV5-1,.,TRBJ2-5,TGCGCCAGCAGCGTGGGACATACCCAAGAGACCCAGTACTTC,CASSVGHTQETQYF
once,TRBV3-1/TRBV3-2,TRBD2,TRBJ2-3,TGTGCCAGCAGCCTCACGAGCGGGAGTGGGACAGATACGCAGTATTTT,CASSLTSGSGTDTQYF
few,TRBV5-1,TRBD2,TRBJ2-1,TGCGCCAGCAGCTTGGCACCTACTAGCGAGAATGAGCAGTTCTTC,CASSLAPTSENEQFF
.,TRBV25-1,.,TRBJ2-1,TGTGCCAGCAGTGTGGGGCTATATAAGCAGTTCTTC,CASSVGLYKQFF
.,TRBV11-2,.,TRBJ1-2,TGTGCCAGCAGCTTAATTCGCGGCCTACCTAACTATGGCTACACCTTC,CASSLIRGLPNYGYTF
.,TRBV5-1,TRBD1,TRBJ2-1,TGCGCCAGCAGCTTCAGTCCCCCCGGGACAGTTGACAATGAGCAGTTCTTC,CASSFSPPGTVDNEQFF
.,TRBV18,.,TRBJ2-2,TGTGCCAGCTCTCCCAGCGCCCAGGGCGGCACCGGGGAGCTGTTTTTT,CASSPSAQGGTGELFF
.,TRBV19,.,TRBJ2-2,TGTGCCAGTAGTATTCTACGGCGGTCCGGGGAGCTGTTTTTT,CASSILRRSGELFF
.,TRBV7-2,TRBD2,TRBJ2-4,TGTGCCAGCAGCTTGAATAGCGGGAGATGGGTCGGAAACATTCAGTACTTC,CASSLNSGRWVGNIQYF
.,TRBV9,TRBD2,TRBJ2-1,TGTGCCAGCAGCGCCCCGGCGGCGGGAGAAAACAATGAGCAGTTCTTC,CASSAPAAGENNEQFF
few,TRBV5-4,.,TRBJ2-1,TGTGCCAGCAGCACCGGACAAAACAATGAGCAGTTCTTC,CASSTGQNNEQFF
.,TRBV18,TRBD2,TRBJ2-1,TGTGCCAGCTCAACGGGGACTAGCGGGAGTCTGAATGAGCAGTTCTTC,CASSTGTSGSLNEQFF
.,TRBV3-1/TRBV3-2,.,TRBJ1-1,TGTGCCAGCAGCCAAGACTATCTGAACACTGAAGCTTTCTTT,CASSQDYLNTEAFF
once,TRBV5-1,TRBD1,TRBJ2-3,TGCGCCAGCACCCCACCGGGACAGGGGGTGATAGATACGCAGTATTTT,CASTPPGQGVIDTQYF
.,TRBV7-9,.,TRBJ1-1,TGTGCCAGCAAGCTTTCGAACACTGAAGCTTTCTTT,CASKLSNTEAFF
.,TRBV24-1,.,TRBJ1-4,TGTGCCACCAGTGACCGGACTGATGAAAAACTGTTTTTT,CATSDRTDEKLFF
few,TRBV5-4,TRBD2,TRBJ2-7,TGTGCCAGCAGCCCTGGACTAGCGCCGCACTACGAGCAGTACTTC,CASSPGLAPHYEQYF
.,TRBV29-1,.,TRBJ1-1,TGCAGCGTTGACGGTAAACAGGCTTCCCTGACTGAAGCTTTCTTT,CSVDGKQASLTEAFF
.,TRBV18,.,TRBJ2-7,TGTGCCAGCTCACCGCGACTACAAAGGAGCTACGAGCAGTACTTC,CASSPRLQRSYEQYF
.,TRBV28,.,TRBJ2-3,TGTGCCAGCAGTTATTTCCAGGGAATCAGCACAGATACGCAGTATTTT,CASSYFQGISTDTQYF
.,TRBV19,.,TRBJ2-2,TGTGCCAGTAAGGAGCGGGCGAGGAACACCGGGGAGCTGTTTTTT,CASKERARNTGELFF
few,TRBV27,.,TRBJ2-7,TGTGCCAGCGCCTCTTCCGGGAGTTTCTACGAGCAGTACTTC,CASASSGSFYEQYF
.,TRBV5-6,TRBD1,TRBJ1-6,TGTGCCAGCAGCTGGAAGACAGGGTTAATTTCACCCCTCCACTTT,CASSWKTGLISPLHF
.,TRBV30,.,TRBJ1-1,TGTGCCTGGAGGATGGACAGCATGAACACTGAAGCTTTCTTT,CAWRMDSMNTEAFF
.,TRBV18,.,TRBJ1-1,TGTGCCAGCTCACCACTCGACCCCGGGTCGAACACTGAAGCTTTCTTT,CASSPLDPGSNTEAFF
.,TRBV28,.,TRBJ1-3,TGTGCCAGCAGTTTAGTCAGGGGATATGGAAGCACCATATATTTT,CASSLVRGYGSTIYF
.,TRBV6-5,TRBD2,TRBJ2-3,TGTGCCAGCAGTCCGGGACTAGGCGGCACAGATACGCAGTATTTT,CASSPGLGGTDTQYF